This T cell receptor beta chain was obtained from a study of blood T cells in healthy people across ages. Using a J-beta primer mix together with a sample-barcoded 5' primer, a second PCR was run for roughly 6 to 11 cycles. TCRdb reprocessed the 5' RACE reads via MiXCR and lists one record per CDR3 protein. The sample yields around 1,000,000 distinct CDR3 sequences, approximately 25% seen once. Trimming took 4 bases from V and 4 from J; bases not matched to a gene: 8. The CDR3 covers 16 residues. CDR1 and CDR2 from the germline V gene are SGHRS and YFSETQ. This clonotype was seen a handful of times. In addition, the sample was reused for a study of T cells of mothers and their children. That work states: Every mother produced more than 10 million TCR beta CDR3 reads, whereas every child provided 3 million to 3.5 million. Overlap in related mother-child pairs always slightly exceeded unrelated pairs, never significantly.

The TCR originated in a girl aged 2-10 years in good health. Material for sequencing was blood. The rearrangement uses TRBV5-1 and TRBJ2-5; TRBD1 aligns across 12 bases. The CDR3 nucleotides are TGCGCCAGCAGCGGAACCGGGACAGGGGGCATAGAGACCCAGTACTTC. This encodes CASSGTGTGGIETQYF.